This T cell receptor beta chain was recorded in a study of CXCR3-negative and CXCR3-positive naive CD8 T cells. Remarks on this clonotype: Its specificity is unknown.

CD45RO-CCR7+CD27+CD95- marked naive CD8+ T cells. Regarding the study as a whole: CXCR3-expressing naive cells carried TRB CDR3s more hydrophobic than those of CXCR3-negative naive cells. Naive subsets were similarly diverse, while memory CD8+ repertoires were much less diverse.

The TRB cDNA libraries were prepared by 5' RACE with UMI labels. With the 5' RACE reads reprocessed, TCRdb shows one record per CDR3 protein and no DNA. The sample totals fewer than 80,000 distinct CDR3 sequences. In germline, CDR1 is LGHNA, CDR2 YSLEER. This CDR3 comprises 16 residues. J is TRBJ2-1 and V is TRBV4-3; TCRdb's assignment of TRBD2 cannot be checked, as there is no DNA. Sequenced: naive CXCR3- CD8+ T cells from blood. Subset meaning: CD45RO-CCR7+CD27+CD95- naive CD8+ T cells lacking CXCR3 (TNR3-). The receptor was derived from a human donor in good health. Some clones in this sample may be carry-over from other donors' samples. CDR3 loop: CASSQDPRAPNNEQFF.